What follows are 3 T cell receptor beta chains derived from one specimen sequenced in a study. One entry per CDR3 protein, called by TCRdb with MiXCR from the 5' RACE reads. The profile shows roughly 45,000 distinct CDR3 sequences, 25% to 35% of them singletons. The sequenced sample was tumor-infiltrating memory CD4+ T cells sorted from the breast tumor. Subset of the sample: memory CD4+ T cells, CD4+CD45RO+CD25-. Source of these receptors: a female donor with breast cancer.

V usage is TRBV7-3 and J usage is TRBJ2-3, with TRBD2 matching 9 bases. Losses at the gene ends were 1 base for V and 4 bases for J; bases not matched to a gene: 3. CDR1 is SGHTA and CDR2 is FQGTGA in the germline V gene. The CDR3 has 15 amino acids. The CDR3 nucleotides are TGTGCCAGCAGCTTAATAGCGGGAGAAGCAGATACGCAGTATTTT. Translated, it gives CASSLIAGEADTQYF.

On this clonotype itself: As the CDR3 is not closed by the conserved phenylalanine or tryptophan, this likely results from a read error. CDR3 sequence: CASSPYRRDQPQHL. CDR3 in DNA: TGTGCCAGCAGTCCGTACAGGCGAGATCAGCCCCAGCATCTT. V and J are TRBV27 and TRBJ1-5; a possible D gene is TRBD1 (5 bases). The CDR3 runs to 14 residues. Germline CDR1 is MNHEY and CDR2 is SMNVEV (reference sequence). V lost 5 bases, J lost 5 bases, and 13 bases lay in between.

This clonotype was found a few times. J is TRBJ2-2 and V is TRBV24-1, with D tentatively TRBD2 (5 bases). Deletions cut 3 bases from V and 7 bases from J, with 8 bases between. In germline, CDR1 is KGHDR, CDR2 SFDVKD. There are 13 residues in the CDR3. CDR3 sequence reads: CATSDAGVGELFF. The CDR3 DNA reads TGTGCCACCAGTGATGCCGGGGTCGGGGAGCTGTTTTTT.